One and the same sample provided the 14 T cell receptor beta chains below, sequenced in a study of cytomegalovirus exposure and HLA in healthy donors. The assay was immunoSEQ multiplex PCR, and TCRdb's table has in-frame clones only and misses some. This table holds some 98,000 clones, about 90% found once. Sequencing was carried out using PBMCs. These TCRs come from a man between 18 and 29 years old in good health and CMV-seropositive.

This clone was recorded a few times. Written as DNA, the CDR3 is TGTGCCAGTAGTATAGTTGCGCCTAACTATGGCTACACCTTC. The encoded protein is CASSIVAPNYGYTF. The chain links TRBV19 to TRBJ1-2; D is unclear. Germline V CDR1 and CDR2: LNHDA, SQIVND (reference sequence). This CDR3 contains 14 residues. The V end lost 1 base, the J end lost 0 bases, and 6 bases lay between the germline ends.

This clone has more than one count but fewer than ten. The chain couples TRBV18 to TRBJ1-5, with D perhaps TRBD1 (5 bases). CDR3 length: 15 residues. The germline gives CDR1 KGHSH, CDR2 LQKENI. V was cut by 5 bases and J by 3 bases, with 14 bases left in between. CDR3 sequence (DNA): TGTGCCAGCTCATCACAGGACGGACTCAATCAGCCCCAGCATTTT. Translation: CASSSQDGLNQPQHF.

The rearrangement links TRBV7-6 to TRBJ2-2; no firm D call. Per germline, CDR1 SGHVS and CDR2 FNYEAQ. The CDR3 runs 13 residues. The V end was cut by 1 base, the J end by 6 bases, with 6 bases between. The CDR3 spells CASSLDVSGELFF. The CDR3 bases are TGTGCCAGCAGCTTAGATGTCTCCGGGGAGCTGTTTTTT.

This clone occurred a few times. The chain employs TRBV7-2 and TRBJ2-7; TRBD1 agrees at 11 bases. Per the germline V gene, CDR1 is SGHTA and CDR2 is FQGNSA. V gave up 5 bases and J gave up 2 bases; unmatched junction bases: 2. This CDR3 contains 14 residues. CDR3 loop: CASSVDRGPYEQYF. CDR3 nucleotide sequence: TGTGCCAGCAGCGTGGACAGGGGGCCCTACGAGCAGTACTTC.

This clone appeared once. This chain uses TRBV28 with TRBJ2-1, with 8 bases lining up with TRBD2. Germline CDR1 reads MDHEN; CDR2 reads SYDVKM. Trimming at V came to 5 bases and at J to 7 bases, leaving 13 bases not matched to a gene. The CDR3 is 16 amino acids. The CDR3 DNA reads as TGTGCCAGCAGTCTCCTTAGCGGGACAACAAAAAATGAGCAGTTCTTC. Translating gives CASSLLSGTTKNEQFF.

This rearrangement joins TRBV7-2 to TRBJ1-5, with no clear D. The CDR3 is 14 amino acids. Trimming removed 5 bases at V and 5 bases at J, with 13 bases between. In germline, CDR1 is SGHTA, CDR2 FQGNSA. The CDR3 spells CASSPIGADQPQHF. The CDR3 DNA reads as TGTGCCAGCAGCCCAATTGGAGCGGATCAGCCCCAGCATTTT.

This clone was seen a few times. The chain carries TRBV6-1 and TRBJ1-1; D gene uncertain. Germline CDR1 MNHNS, CDR2 SASEGT. The V end lost 2 bases, the J end lost 0 bases, and 19 bases lay between the germline ends. The CDR3 length is 18 residues. CDR3 loop: CASSELLVVGRVNTEAFF. DNA for the CDR3: TGTGCCAGCAGTGAATTATTAGTAGTGGGGAGGGTGAACACTGAAGCTTTCTTT.

The rearrangement joins TRBV7-9 to TRBJ2-7; 13 bases fit TRBD2. CDR1 and CDR2 from the germline V gene are SEHNR and FQNEAQ (reference sequence). The CDR3 has 14 amino acids. The V and J ends lost 6 bases and 5 bases, in that order; junction bases with no gene match: 4. The CDR3 coding sequence is TGTGCCAGCAGGGATGGACTAGCGGGAGACGAGCAGTACTTC. It translates to CASRDGLAGDEQYF.

The V gene is TRBV11-2, the J gene TRBJ2-7, with a possible D match to TRBD1 (5 bases). Looked up from germline, CDR1 is SGHAT and CDR2 is FQNNGV. Trimming stripped 6 bases from V and 6 bases from J, with 9 bases between. This CDR3 is built from 11 residues. The CDR3 nucleotides read TGTGCCAGCAGTAATAGGGGCGAGCAGTACTTC. Residues: CASSNRGEQYF.

The rearrangement joins TRBV7-2 to TRBJ2-7; D gene ambiguous. V gave up 1 base and J gave up 1 base, with 11 bases separating them. Looked up from germline, CDR1 is SGHTA and CDR2 is FQGNSA. The CDR3 has 15 residues. For the CDR3, the DNA is TGTGCCAGCAGCTTAGACTACCAGCCTTCCTACGAGCAGTACTTC. This encodes CASSLDYQPSYEQYF.

The rearrangement joins TRBV7-9 to TRBJ2-5, with 9 bases identical to TRBD1. This CDR3 has 17 residues. From germline, CDR1 is SEHNR and CDR2 FQNEAQ (reference sequence). J gave up 1 base and V 5 bases, and 11 bases lay outside the gene matches. The DNA of the CDR3 is TGTGCCAGCAGCCAAACAGGGGGCAGATTAGGCCAAGAGACCCAGTACTTC. Its protein product is CASSQTGGRLGQETQYF.

The chain recombines TRBV5-1 with TRBJ1-1; 7 bases agree with TRBD1. CDR3 length equals 14 residues. Trimming took 5 bases from V and 3 from J; bases not matched to a gene: 7. CDR1 is SGHRS and CDR2 is YFSETQ in the germline V gene. CDR3 in DNA: TGCGCCAGCAGACCAGGGGGGCGTGACACTGAAGCTTTCTTT. It codes for CASRPGGRDTEAFF.

This clone occurred once. The rearrangement uses TRBV7-8 and TRBJ2-5; 9 nucleotides agree with TRBD2. The CDR3 length is 17 residues. V was pared by 1 base and J by 2 bases, with 8 bases of the junction left unmatched. CDR1 and CDR2 from the germline V gene are SGHVS and FQNEAQ. CDR3 loop: CASSLETGLALQETQYF. The DNA of the CDR3 is TGTGCCAGCAGCTTAGAGACAGGACTAGCGTTGCAAGAGACCCAGTACTTC.

Comments on this clone: Other nucleotide sequences from this sample produce the same CDR3. This sequence joins TRBV14 and TRBJ2-7; no clear D gene. Trimming removed 0 bases at V and 2 bases at J, with 2 bases between. The CDR3 spans 12 residues. Germline V gene lookup returns CDR1 SGHDN and CDR2 FVKESK. The CDR3 spells CASSQDTYEQYF. The CDR3 coding sequence is TGTGCCAGCAGCCAAGACACCTACGAGCAGTACTTC.